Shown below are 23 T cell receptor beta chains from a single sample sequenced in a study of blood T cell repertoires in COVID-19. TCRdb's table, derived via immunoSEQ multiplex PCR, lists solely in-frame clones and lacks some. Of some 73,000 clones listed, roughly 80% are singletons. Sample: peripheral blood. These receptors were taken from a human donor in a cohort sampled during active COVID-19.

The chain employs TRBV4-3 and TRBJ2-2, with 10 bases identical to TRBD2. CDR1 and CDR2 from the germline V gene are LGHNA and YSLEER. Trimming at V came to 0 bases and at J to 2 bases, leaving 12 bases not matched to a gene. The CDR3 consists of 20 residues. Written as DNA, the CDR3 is TGCGCCAGCAGCCAAGATGGCCTAGCGGGGGCCAAATTTAACACCGGGGAGCTGTTTTTT. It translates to CASSQDGLAGAKFNTGELFF.

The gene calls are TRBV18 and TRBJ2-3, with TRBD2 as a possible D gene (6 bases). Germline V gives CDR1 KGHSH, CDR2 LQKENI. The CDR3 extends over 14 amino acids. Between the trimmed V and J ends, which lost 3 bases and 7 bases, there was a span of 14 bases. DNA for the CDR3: TGTGCCAGCTCACCTGGGGGACTGGCGAATACGCAGTATTTT. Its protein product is CASSPGGLANTQYF.

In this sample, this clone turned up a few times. The CDR3 is CASSLNGLAGQETQYF. The CDR3 DNA reads TGCGCCAGCAGCTTGAACGGACTAGCGGGGCAAGAGACCCAGTACTTC. The V gene is TRBV5-1, the J gene TRBJ2-5; 12 bases are a match to TRBD2. The length of the CDR3 is 16 residues. J was trimmed by 2 bases and V by 1 base; bases with no gene match: 3. Per the germline V gene, CDR1 is SGHRS and CDR2 is YFSETQ.

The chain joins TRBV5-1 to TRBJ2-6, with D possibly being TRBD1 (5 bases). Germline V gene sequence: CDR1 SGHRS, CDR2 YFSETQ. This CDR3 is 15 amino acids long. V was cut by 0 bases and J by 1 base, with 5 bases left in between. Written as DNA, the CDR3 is TGCGCCAGCAGCTTGGGACAGTCTGGGGCCAACGTCCTGACTTTC. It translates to CASSLGQSGANVLTF.

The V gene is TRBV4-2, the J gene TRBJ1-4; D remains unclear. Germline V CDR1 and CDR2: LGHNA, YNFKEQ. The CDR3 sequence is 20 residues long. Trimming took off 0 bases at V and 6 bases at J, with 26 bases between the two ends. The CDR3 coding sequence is TGTGCCAGCAGCCAAGATGTATCGGGGTCAGCTCTCGTGTTTGATGAAAAACTGTTTTTT. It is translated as CASSQDVSGSALVFDEKLFF.

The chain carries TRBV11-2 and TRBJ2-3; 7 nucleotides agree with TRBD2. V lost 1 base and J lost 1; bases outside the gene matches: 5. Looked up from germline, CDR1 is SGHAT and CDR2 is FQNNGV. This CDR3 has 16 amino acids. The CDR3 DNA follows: TGTGCCAGCAGCTTAGGACCTAGCGGACGCACAGATACGCAGTATTTT. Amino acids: CASSLGPSGRTDTQYF.

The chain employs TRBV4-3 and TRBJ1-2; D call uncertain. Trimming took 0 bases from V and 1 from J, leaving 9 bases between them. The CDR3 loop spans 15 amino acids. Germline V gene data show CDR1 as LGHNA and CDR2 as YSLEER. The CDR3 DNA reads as TGCGCCAGCAGCCAAGATGGGCAGGTTAACTATGGCTACACCTTC. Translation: CASSQDGQVNYGYTF.

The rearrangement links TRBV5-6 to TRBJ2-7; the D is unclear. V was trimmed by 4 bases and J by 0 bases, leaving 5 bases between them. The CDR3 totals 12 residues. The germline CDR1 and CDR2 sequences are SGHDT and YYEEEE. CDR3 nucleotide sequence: TGTGCCAGCAGCCTCTTCTCCTACGAGCAGTACTTC. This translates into CASSLFSYEQYF.

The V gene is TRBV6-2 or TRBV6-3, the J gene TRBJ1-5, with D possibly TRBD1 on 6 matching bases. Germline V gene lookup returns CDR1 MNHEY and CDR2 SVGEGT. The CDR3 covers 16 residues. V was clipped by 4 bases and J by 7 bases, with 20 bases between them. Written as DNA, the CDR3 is TGTGCCAGCAGTTCCAGGGCAGGGGTGGATGGGCAGCCCCAGCATTTT. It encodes CASSSRAGVDGQPQHF.

CDR3 residues: CASSLSGFSYNEQFF. The DNA of the CDR3 is TGTGCCAGTAGTCTTAGCGGGTTCTCCTACAATGAGCAGTTCTTC. This chain uses TRBV19 with TRBJ2-1, with 7 bases that match TRBD2. There are 15 residues in the CDR3. The V segment lost 5 bases and the J segment 0 bases; nucleotides outside the gene matches: 4. Germline lookup yields CDR1 LNHDA and CDR2 SQIVND (reference sequence). The full variable domain, completed using reference TRBV19 and TRBJ2-1, is DGGITQSPKYLFRKEGQNVTLSCEQNLNHDAMYWYRQDPGQGLRLIYYSQIVNDFQKGDIAEGYSVSREKKESFPLTVTSAQKNPTAFYLCASSLSGFSYNEQFFGPGTRLTVL.

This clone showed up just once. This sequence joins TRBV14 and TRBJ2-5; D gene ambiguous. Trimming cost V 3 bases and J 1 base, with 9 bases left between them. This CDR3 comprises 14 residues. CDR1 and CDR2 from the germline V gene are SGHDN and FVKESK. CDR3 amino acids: CASSQLQIQETQYF. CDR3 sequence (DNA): TGTGCCAGCAGCCAGCTACAGATCCAAGAGACCCAGTACTTC. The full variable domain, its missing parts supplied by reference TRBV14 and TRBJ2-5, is EAGVTQFPSHSVIEKGQTVTLRCDPISGHDNLYWYRRVMGKEIKFLLHFVKESKQDESGMPNNRFLAERTGGTYSTLKVQPAELEDSGVYFCASSQLQIQETQYFGPGTRLLVL.

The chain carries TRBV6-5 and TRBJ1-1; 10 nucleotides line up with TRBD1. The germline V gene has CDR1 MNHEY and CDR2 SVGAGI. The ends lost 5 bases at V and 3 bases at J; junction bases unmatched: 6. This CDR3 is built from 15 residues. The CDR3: CASSPWGTGDTEAFF. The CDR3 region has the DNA TGTGCCAGCAGTCCCTGGGGGACAGGGGACACTGAAGCTTTCTTT.

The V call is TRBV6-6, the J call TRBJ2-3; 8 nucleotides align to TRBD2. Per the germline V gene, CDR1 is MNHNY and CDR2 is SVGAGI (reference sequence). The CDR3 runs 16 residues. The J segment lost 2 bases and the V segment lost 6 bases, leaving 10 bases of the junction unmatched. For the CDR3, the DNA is TGTGCCAGCAGCTCCGGGACTAGGGGATCCACAGATACGCAGTATTTT. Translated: CASSSGTRGSTDTQYF.

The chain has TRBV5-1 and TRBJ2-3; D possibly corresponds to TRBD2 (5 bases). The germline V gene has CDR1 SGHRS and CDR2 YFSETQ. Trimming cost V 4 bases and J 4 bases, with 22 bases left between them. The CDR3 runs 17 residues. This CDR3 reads CASSQNLGARKSDTQYF. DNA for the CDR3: TGCGCCAGCAGCCAGAATCTGGGAGCTAGGAAGTCAGATACGCAGTATTTT.

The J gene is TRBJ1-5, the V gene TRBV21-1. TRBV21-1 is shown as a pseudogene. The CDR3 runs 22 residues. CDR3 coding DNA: TGTGCCAGAGGACCGCGGCACAGCGGGGCTTCCTCCTTGCCCTATAGCAATCAGCCCCAGCATTTT. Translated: CARGPRHSGASSLPYSNQPQHF.

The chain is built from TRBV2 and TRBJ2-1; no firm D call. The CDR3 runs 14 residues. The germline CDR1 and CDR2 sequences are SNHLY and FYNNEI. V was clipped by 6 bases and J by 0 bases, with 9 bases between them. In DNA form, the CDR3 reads TGTGCCAGCAGCGCTCTGAGCTCCTACAATGAGCAGTTCTTC. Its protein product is CASSALSSYNEQFF.

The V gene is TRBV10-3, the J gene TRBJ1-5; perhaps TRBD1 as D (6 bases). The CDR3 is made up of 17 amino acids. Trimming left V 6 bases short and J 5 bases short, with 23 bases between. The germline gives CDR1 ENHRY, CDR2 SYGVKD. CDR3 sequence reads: CAIRLPRQDAAHQPQHF. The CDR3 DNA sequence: TGTGCCATCAGGCTCCCCCGACAGGACGCAGCACATCAGCCCCAGCATTTT.

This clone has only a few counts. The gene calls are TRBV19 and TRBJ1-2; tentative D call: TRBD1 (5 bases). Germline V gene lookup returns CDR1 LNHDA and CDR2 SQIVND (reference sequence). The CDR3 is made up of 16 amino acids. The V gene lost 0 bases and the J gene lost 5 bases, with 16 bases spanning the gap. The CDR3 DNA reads TGTGCCAGTAGTATAGACATCGGGACTTACTCTTATGGCTACACCTTC. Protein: CASSIDIGTYSYGYTF.

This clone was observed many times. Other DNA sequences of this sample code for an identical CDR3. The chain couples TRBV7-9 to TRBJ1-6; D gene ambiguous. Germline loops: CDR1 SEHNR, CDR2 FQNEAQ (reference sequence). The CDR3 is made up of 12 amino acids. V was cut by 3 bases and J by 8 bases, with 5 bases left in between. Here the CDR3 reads CASSFPDSPLHF. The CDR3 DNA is TGTGCCAGCAGCTTTCCCGATTCACCCCTCCACTTT.

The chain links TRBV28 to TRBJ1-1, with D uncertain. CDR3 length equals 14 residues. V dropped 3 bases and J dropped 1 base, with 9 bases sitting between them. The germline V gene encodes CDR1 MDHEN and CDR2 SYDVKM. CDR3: CASSFRLSNTEAFF. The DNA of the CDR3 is TGTGCCAGCAGTTTTAGACTATCGAACACTGAAGCTTTCTTT.

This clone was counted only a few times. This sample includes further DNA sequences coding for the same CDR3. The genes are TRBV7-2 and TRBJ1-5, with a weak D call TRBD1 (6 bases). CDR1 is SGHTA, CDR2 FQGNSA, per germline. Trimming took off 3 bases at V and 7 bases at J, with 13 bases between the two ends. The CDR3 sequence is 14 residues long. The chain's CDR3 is CASSFLQGGQPQHF. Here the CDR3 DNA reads TGTGCCAGCAGCTTCTTACAGGGAGGGCAGCCCCAGCATTTT.

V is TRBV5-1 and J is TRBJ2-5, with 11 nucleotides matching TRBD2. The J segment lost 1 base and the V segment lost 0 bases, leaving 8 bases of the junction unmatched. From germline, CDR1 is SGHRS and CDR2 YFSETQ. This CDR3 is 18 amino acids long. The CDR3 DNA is TGCGCCAGCAGCTTGGGACTAGCGGGGAAGTGGGTCCAAGAGACCCAGTACTTC. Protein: CASSLGLAGKWVQETQYF.

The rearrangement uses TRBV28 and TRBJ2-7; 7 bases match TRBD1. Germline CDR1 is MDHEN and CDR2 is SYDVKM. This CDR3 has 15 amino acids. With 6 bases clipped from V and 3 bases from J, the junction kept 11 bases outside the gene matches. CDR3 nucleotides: TGTGCCAGCAGCCCTATCTCCGGGGACAGCTACGAGCAGTACTTC. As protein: CASSPISGDSYEQYF.